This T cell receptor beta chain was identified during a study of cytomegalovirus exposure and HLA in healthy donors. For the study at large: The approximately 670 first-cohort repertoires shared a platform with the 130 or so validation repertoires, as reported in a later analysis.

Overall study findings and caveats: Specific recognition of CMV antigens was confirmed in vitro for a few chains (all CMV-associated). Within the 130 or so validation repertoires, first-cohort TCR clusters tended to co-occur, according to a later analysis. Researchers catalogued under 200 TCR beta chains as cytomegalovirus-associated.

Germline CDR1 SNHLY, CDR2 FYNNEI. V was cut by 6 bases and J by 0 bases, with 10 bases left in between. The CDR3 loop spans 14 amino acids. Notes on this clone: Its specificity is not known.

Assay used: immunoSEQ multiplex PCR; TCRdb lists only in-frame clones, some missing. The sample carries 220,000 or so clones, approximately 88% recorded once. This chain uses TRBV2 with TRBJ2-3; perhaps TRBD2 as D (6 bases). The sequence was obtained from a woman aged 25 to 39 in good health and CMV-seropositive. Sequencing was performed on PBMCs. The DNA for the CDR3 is TGTGCCAGCAGACCGGGACTGAGCACAGATACGCAGTATTTT. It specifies CASRPGLSTDTQYF.